This T cell receptor beta chain appears in the sequencing data of a study of T cells in Graves' hyperthyroidism and ophthalmopathy. Study as a whole: Prior to any treatment, at the point of initial diagnosis, peripheral blood was collected. General observations from the study: The model made its ophthalmopathy prediction, and onset followed a median 6.5 months later. Within blood appeared most thyroid clonotypes that had expanded above 0.001.

Diagnoses were made from clinical symptoms, serum measures (thyroxine and TRAb), thyroid ultrasound and orbital computed tomography. Researchers amplified the TCR beta CDR3 regions from RNA transcripts. The TCR CDR3 first-round RT-PCR relied on the HTBI primer set. One entry per CDR3 protein results from TCRdb running MiXCR on the multiplex PCR reads. The sample lists around 600,000 distinct CDR3 sequences, 12% to 15% occurring once. This clonotype was detected only a few times. Its antigen remains unidentified. A junction boundary mismatches the germline segment, possibly from a read error. The CDR3 runs 15 residues.

What was sequenced was blood. The TCR comes from a woman under 30 with Graves' ophthalmopathy. This chain connects TRBV12-3 or TRBV12-4 to TRBJ2-1; 11 bases match TRBD2. The CDR3 region has the DNA TGTGCCAGCAGCTTAGCGGGAGGGCCGAGGAATGAGCAGTTCTTC. This sequence encodes CASSLAGGPRNEQFF.